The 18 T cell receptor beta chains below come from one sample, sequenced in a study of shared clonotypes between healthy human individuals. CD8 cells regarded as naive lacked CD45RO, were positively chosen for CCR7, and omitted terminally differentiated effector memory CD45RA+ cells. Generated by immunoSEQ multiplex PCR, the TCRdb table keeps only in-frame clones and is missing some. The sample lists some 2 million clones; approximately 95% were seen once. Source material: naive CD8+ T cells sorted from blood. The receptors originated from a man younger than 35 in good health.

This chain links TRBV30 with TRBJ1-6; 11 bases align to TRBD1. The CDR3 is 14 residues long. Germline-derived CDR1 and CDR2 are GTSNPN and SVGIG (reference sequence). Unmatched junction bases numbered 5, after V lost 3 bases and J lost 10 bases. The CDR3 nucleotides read TGTGCCTGGAGCAAGGGACAGGGGGACTCACCCCTCCACTTT. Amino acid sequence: CAWSKGQGDSPLHF. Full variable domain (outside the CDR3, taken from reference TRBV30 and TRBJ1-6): SQTIHQWPATLVQPVGSPLSLECTVEGTSNPNLYWYRQAAGRGLQLLFYSVGIGQISSEVPQNLSASRPQDRQFILSSKKLLLSDSGFYLCAWSKGQGDSPLHFGNGTRLTVT.

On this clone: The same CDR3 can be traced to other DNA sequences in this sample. The CDR3 loop is CASSVVGQPTGELFF. The CDR3 DNA is TGTGCCAGCAGCGTAGTTGGGCAGCCCACCGGGGAGCTGTTTTTT. The J gene is TRBJ2-2, the V gene TRBV9; D is ambiguous. V was clipped by 0 bases and J by 4 bases, with 10 bases between them. Germline V lookup: CDR1 SGDLS, CDR2 YYNGEE. The CDR3 is 15 amino acids.

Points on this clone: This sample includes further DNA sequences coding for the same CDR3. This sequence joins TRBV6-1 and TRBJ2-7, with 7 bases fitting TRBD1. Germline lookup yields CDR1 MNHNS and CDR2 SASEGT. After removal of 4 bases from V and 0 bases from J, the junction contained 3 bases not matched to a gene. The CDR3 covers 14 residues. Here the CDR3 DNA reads TGTGCCAGCAGTGCTCGGGACAGCTCCTACGAGCAGTACTTC. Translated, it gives CASSARDSSYEQYF.

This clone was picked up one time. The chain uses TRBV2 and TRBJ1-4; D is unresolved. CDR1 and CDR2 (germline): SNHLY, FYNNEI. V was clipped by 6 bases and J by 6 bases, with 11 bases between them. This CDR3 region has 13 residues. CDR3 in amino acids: CASRWTVDEKLFF. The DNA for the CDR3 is TGTGCCAGCAGATGGACGGTAGATGAAAAACTGTTTTTT.

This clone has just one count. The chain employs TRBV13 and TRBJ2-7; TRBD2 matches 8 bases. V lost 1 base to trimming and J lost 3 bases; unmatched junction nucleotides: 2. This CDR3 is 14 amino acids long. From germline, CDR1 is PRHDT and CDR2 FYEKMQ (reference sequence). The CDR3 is CASSLAGGNYEQYF. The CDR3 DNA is TGTGCCAGCAGCTTAGCGGGGGGGAACTACGAGCAGTACTTC.

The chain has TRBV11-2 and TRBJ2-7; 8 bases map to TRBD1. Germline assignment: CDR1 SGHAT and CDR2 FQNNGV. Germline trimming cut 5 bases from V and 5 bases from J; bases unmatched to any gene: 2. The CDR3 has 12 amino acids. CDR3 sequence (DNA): TGTGCCAGCAGCCCAGGGGGCCACGAGCAGTACTTC. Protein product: CASSPGGHEQYF.

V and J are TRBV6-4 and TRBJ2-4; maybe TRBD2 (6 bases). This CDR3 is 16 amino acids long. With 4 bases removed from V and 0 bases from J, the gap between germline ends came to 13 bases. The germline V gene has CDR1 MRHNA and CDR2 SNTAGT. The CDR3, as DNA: TGTGCCAGCAGTGTAGGGACTCTTCCAGCCAAAAACATTCAGTACTTC. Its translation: CASSVGTLPAKNIQYF.

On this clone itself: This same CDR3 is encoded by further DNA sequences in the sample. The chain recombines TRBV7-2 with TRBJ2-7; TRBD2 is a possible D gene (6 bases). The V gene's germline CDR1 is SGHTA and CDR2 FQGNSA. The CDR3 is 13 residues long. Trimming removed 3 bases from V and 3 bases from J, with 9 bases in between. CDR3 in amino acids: CASSFRGGYEQYF. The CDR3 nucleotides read TGTGCCAGCAGCTTTCGGGGAGGCTACGAGCAGTACTTC.

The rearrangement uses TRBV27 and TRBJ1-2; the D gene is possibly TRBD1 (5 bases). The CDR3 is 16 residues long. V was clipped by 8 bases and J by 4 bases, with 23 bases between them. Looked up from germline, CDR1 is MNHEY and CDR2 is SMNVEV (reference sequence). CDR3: CASAHPGGGPGYGYTF. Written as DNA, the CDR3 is TGTGCCAGCGCCCACCCCGGGGGTGGGCCCGGCTATGGCTACACCTTC.

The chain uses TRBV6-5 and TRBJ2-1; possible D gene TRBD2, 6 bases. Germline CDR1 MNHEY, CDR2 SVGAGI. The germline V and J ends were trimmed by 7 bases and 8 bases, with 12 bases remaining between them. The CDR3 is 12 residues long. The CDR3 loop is CASKVGGDEQFF. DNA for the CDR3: TGTGCCAGCAAAGTGGGCGGGGATGAGCAGTTCTTC.

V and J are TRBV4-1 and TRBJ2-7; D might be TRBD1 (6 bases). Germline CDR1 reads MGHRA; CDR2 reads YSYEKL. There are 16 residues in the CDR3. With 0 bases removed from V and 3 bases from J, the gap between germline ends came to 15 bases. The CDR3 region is CASSQDARQGLYEQYF. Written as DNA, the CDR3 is TGCGCCAGCAGCCAAGATGCCAGGCAGGGGCTCTACGAGCAGTACTTC.

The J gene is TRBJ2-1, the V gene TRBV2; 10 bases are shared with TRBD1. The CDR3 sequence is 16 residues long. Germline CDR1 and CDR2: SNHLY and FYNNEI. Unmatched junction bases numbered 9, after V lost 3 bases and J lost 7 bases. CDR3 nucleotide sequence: TGTGCCAGCAGTGATCCGGGACAGGGGCTGGTAAATGAGCAGTTCTTC. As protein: CASSDPGQGLVNEQFF.

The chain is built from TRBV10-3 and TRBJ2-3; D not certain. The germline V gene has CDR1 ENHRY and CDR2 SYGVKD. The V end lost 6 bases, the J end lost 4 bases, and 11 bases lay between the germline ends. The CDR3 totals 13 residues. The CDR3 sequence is CAIRVTTPDTQYF. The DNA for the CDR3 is TGTGCCATCAGGGTGACGACGCCAGATACGCAGTATTTT.

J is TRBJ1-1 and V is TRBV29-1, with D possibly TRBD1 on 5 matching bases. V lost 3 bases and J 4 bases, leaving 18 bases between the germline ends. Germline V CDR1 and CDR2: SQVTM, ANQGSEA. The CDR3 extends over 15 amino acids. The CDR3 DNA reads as TGCAGCGTTGACCCCGGGGCAGGATTCGCCACTGAAGCTTTCTTT. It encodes CSVDPGAGFATEAFF.

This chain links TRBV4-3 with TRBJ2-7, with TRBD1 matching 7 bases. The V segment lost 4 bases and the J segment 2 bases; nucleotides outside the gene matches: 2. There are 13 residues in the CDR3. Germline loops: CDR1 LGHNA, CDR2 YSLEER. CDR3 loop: CASSPGQAYEQYF. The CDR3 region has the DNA TGCGCCAGCAGCCCTGGACAGGCCTACGAGCAGTACTTC.

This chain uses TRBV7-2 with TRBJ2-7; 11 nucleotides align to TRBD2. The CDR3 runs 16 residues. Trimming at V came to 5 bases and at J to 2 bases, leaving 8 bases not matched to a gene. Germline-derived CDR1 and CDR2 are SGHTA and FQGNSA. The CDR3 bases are TGTGCCAGCAGCCCTACGATTAGCGGGGGGGCCTACGAGCAGTACTTC. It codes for CASSPTISGGAYEQYF.

The CDR3 sequence is CASSPQQMNTEAFF. The CDR3 nucleotides read TGTGCCAGCAGTCCCCAACAGATGAACACTGAAGCTTTCTTT. V and J are TRBV6-5 and TRBJ1-1, with unresolved D. Germline V gives CDR1 MNHEY, CDR2 SVGAGI. The CDR3 is 14 residues long. The V end was cut by 5 bases, the J end by 0 bases, with 10 bases between.

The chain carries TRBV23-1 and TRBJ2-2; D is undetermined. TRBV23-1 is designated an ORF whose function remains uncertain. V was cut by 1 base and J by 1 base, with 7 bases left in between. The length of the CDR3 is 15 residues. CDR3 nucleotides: TGCGCCAGCAGTCAATTGTTCAGGAACACCGGGGAGCTGTTTTTT. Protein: CASSQLFRNTGELFF.